The 12 T cell receptor beta chains given below trace back to one sample, sequenced in a study of CD8+ T cells in alopecia areata. Specified treatment: oral pan-JAK inhibitor, 5-10 mg twice daily. Once RNA had been extracted, it was reverse transcribed into cDNA to act as the sequencing template. TCRdb keeps only in-frame clones here, not all; method: immunoSEQ multiplex PCR. This table has about 200,000 clones, 58% appearing once. This specimen consisted of CD4+ T cells sorted from blood, obtained at week 24, from a patient treated with tofacitinib. The receptors were gathered from a human donor with alopecia areata.

This clone was found a few times. CDR3: CSATPDREQYF. For the CDR3, the DNA is TGCAGTGCCACGCCCGACCGCGAGCAGTACTTC. The rearrangement uses TRBV20-1 and TRBJ2-7; unclear D gene. There are 11 residues in the CDR3. Between the trimmed V and J ends, which lost 6 bases and 6 bases, there was a span of 12 bases. Germline V lookup: CDR1 DFQATT, CDR2 SNEGSKA (reference sequence).

The chain links TRBV9 to TRBJ1-2; unclear D gene. Germline V lookup: CDR1 SGDLS, CDR2 YYNGEE. The germline V and J ends were trimmed by 2 bases and 5 bases, with 13 bases remaining between them. The CDR3 spans 14 residues. The CDR3 nucleotides read TGTGCCAGCAGCGTCGGCAGCGCCTCATATGGCTACACCTTC. This encodes CASSVGSASYGYTF.

This sequence joins TRBV6-5 and TRBJ2-2, with D hard to call. This CDR3 region has 14 residues. Between the trimmed V and J ends, which lost 6 bases and 4 bases, there was a span of 12 bases. Germline V gene lookup returns CDR1 MNHEY and CDR2 SVGAGI. The CDR3 protein is CASRSGRITGELFF. In nucleotides, the CDR3 is TGTGCCAGCAGATCAGGACGGATCACCGGGGAGCTGTTTTTT.

This chain joins TRBV9 and TRBJ2-1; D unresolved. V shed 0 bases and J shed 7 bases, with 14 bases lying between them. The CDR3 is 15 amino acids. The germline V gene has CDR1 SGDLS and CDR2 YYNGEE. In nucleotides, the CDR3 is TGTGCCAGCAGCGTAGCACCACGCCTAGGGAATGAGCAGTTCTTC. It translates to CASSVAPRLGNEQFF.

The chain combines TRBV10-3 with TRBJ2-5; D call uncertain. From germline, CDR1 is ENHRY and CDR2 SYGVKD. The CDR3 loop spans 13 amino acids. Deletions cut 6 bases from V and 4 bases from J, with 12 bases between. The CDR3 nucleotides are TGTGCCATCAGGCCGGTGACCACAGAGACCCAGTACTTC. This sequence encodes CAIRPVTTETQYF.

This chain uses TRBV29-1 with TRBJ1-1; 8 bases fit TRBD1. CDR3 length: 11 residues. V was clipped by 1 base and J by 11 bases; unmatched bases: 3. Germline V gene sequence: CDR1 SQVTM, CDR2 ANQGSEA. The CDR3 DNA reads TGCAGCGTTGAAGCGACAGGGGCTGCTTTCTTT. Residues: CSVEATGAAFF.

The V and J genes are TRBV30 and TRBJ1-2; possibly TRBD1 for D (5 bases). CDR3 length: 14 residues. In germline, CDR1 is GTSNPN, CDR2 SVGIG (reference sequence). V was cut by 2 bases and J by 5 bases, with 15 bases left in between. The CDR3 protein is CAWSYGGEHYGYTF. The CDR3 nucleotides are TGTGCCTGGAGTTACGGAGGGGAGCATTATGGCTACACCTTC.

CDR3: CAISVQETQYF. CDR3 bases: TGTGCCATCAGCGTCCAGGAGACCCAGTACTTC. The chain combines TRBV10-3 with TRBJ2-5; D not resolved. CDR1 is ENHRY and CDR2 is SYGVKD in the germline V gene. This CDR3 has 11 amino acids. Trimming shortened V by 6 bases and J by 5 bases, and 7 bases separated the two germline ends.

This clone was observed once. The chain combines TRBV30 with TRBJ1-1; D remains ambiguous. Between the trimmed V and J ends, which lost 3 bases and 1 base, there was a span of 9 bases. From germline, CDR1 is GTSNPN and CDR2 SVGIG (reference sequence). The CDR3 runs to 13 residues. The CDR3 sequence is CAWSKASNTEAFF. CDR3 nucleotides: TGTGCCTGGAGCAAGGCATCGAACACTGAAGCTTTCTTT.

The chain links TRBV29-1 to TRBJ2-7; D is unresolved. Trimming stripped 4 bases from V and 2 bases from J, with 6 bases between. Looked up from germline, CDR1 is SQVTM and CDR2 is ANQGSEA. This CDR3 region has 11 residues. The CDR3 sequence: CSVGGPYEQYF. CDR3 DNA sequence: TGCAGCGTTGGCGGCCCCTACGAGCAGTACTTC.

The chain is built from TRBV6-5 and TRBJ2-5; tentatively, D is TRBD2 (5 bases). The CDR3 extends over 15 amino acids. V shed 3 bases and J shed 7 bases, with 18 bases lying between them. Germline CDR1 MNHEY, CDR2 SVGAGI. CDR3 nucleotides: TGTGCCAGCAGTTATAGGACTGGGCCTAGTCTGACCCAGTACTTC. It encodes CASSYRTGPSLTQYF.

In its sample, this clone was seen once. The rearrangement links TRBV30 to TRBJ2-2, with D hard to call. The CDR3 has 12 amino acids. Germline V gene data show CDR1 as GTSNPN and CDR2 as SVGIG (reference sequence). Trimming pared 1 base from V and 4 bases from J, leaving 4 bases between. CDR3 coding DNA: TGTGCCTGGAGTGAATTCACCGGGGAGCTGTTTTTT. This translates into CAWSEFTGELFF.